These 2 T cell receptor beta chains originate from one sample sequenced in a study of blood T cell repertoires in COVID-19. Repertoires were generated with immunoSEQ multiplex PCR, while TCRdb's copy carries only in-frame clones and drops some. Of 230,000 or so clones in the sample, approximately 81% were seen once. Sequenced sample: peripheral blood. All receptors come from a young man with active or convalescent COVID-19.

The table lists this clone with a few counts. CDR3 bases: TGTGCCACCAGTGATCCGCGGACAGGGCTCGACACCGGGGAGCTGTTTTTT. Its protein product is CATSDPRTGLDTGELFF. The chain is built from TRBV24-1 and TRBJ2-2, with 8 bases that match TRBD1. Looked up from germline, CDR1 is KGHDR and CDR2 is SFDVKD. The CDR3 totals 17 residues. With 3 bases clipped from V and 3 bases from J, the junction kept 8 bases outside the gene matches.

This clone was seen once. This chain joins TRBV29-1 and TRBJ2-3, with TRBD2 matching 7 bases. The CDR3 length is 13 residues. V lost 6 bases to trimming and J lost 6 bases; unmatched junction nucleotides: 9. CDR1 is SQVTM and CDR2 is ANQGSEA in the germline V gene. CDR3 amino acids: CSVVGGTTDTQYF. In nucleotides, the CDR3 is TGCAGCGTCGTGGGGGGGACCACGGATACGCAGTATTTT.